This T cell receptor beta chain was profiled in a study of blood T cell repertoires in COVID-19. Turning to the study itself: COVID-19 samples from acute and convalescent phases originated in the United States, Italy and Spain. T cells, B-cell-depleted T cells, or PBMCs provided the cDNA or gDNA that served as material.

This CDR3 is built from 17 residues. The trim removed 0 bases at V and 11 bases at J, leaving 15 bases unmatched. Germline V gives CDR1 MDHEN, CDR2 SYDVKM. As processed by the authors: Scientists estimated how many nucleated cells there were by amplifying reference gene primers. Generated by immunoSEQ multiplex PCR, the TCRdb table keeps only in-frame clones and is missing some. Clone size and V and J calls were adopted from that table, with D and trimming inferred from the DNA. Among roughly 100,000 clones listed, under 90% were seen once. Sequencing was done on a sample of peripheral blood. The chain is built from TRBV28 and TRBJ1-5; 8 bases line up with TRBD1. The receptor was derived from an elderly man with acute or convalescent COVID-19. The CDR3 DNA follows: TGTGCCAGCAGTTTATGGGGGACAGGCATAACTAAAGGGTCCCAGCATTTT. Translation: CASSLWGTGITKGSQHF.